The 28 T cell receptor beta chains below come from one sample, sequenced in a study of shared clonotypes between healthy human individuals. Using immunoSEQ multiplex PCR, the repertoire was profiled, and TCRdb retains in-frame clones only, with some absent. The repertoire includes millions of clones, about 93% of them detected once, and around 1.7% sits in the top ten. Naive-designated CD8 cells lacked CD45RO, were positively enriched for CCR7, and omitted terminally differentiated effector memory CD45RA+ cells. Sample: naive CD8+ T cells from PBMCs. These receptor sequences come from a man younger than 30 in good health. Some clones in this sample may be carry-over from other donors' samples.

The gene calls are TRBV2 and TRBJ2-7; D may be TRBD1 or TRBD2 (5 bases each). Germline assignment: CDR1 SNHLY and CDR2 FYNNEI. The CDR3 loop spans 13 amino acids. V was pared by 3 bases and J by 3 bases, with 9 bases between. The CDR3 spells CASSDGTHYEQYF. CDR3 bases: TGTGCCAGCAGTGATGGGACCCACTACGAGCAGTACTTC.

The chain couples TRBV7-8 to TRBJ2-7; 14 bases are shared with TRBD2. J gave up 5 bases and V 5 bases, and 11 bases lay outside the gene matches. This CDR3 comprises 17 residues. Germline CDR1 SGHVS, CDR2 FQNEAQ. The CDR3 region is CASSPGLAGGVRHEQYF. For the CDR3, the DNA is TGTGCCAGCAGCCCTGGACTAGCGGGAGGAGTTCGGCACGAGCAGTACTTC. Full variable domain (rest looked up from reference TRBV7-8 and TRBJ2-7): GAGVSQSPRYKVAKRGQDVALRCDPISGHVSLFWYQQALGQGPEFLTYFQNEAQLDKSGLPSDRFFAERPEGSVSTLKIQRTQQEDSAVYLCASSPGLAGGVRHEQYFGPGTRLTVT.

Points on this clone: The identical CDR3 is also encoded by other nucleotide sequences in the sample. The genes are TRBV27 and TRBJ1-1; D is unresolved. V shed 0 bases and J shed 1 base, with 3 bases lying between them. This CDR3 region has 13 residues. Germline V gene data show CDR1 as MNHEY and CDR2 as SMNVEV (reference sequence). In nucleotides, the CDR3 is TGTGCCAGCAGTTTATCCGAGAACACTGAAGCTTTCTTT. Protein: CASSLSENTEAFF.

This clone has only one observation. The V gene is TRBV14, the J gene TRBJ1-2; a weak D match, TRBD1 (5 bases). Germline lookup yields CDR1 SGHDN and CDR2 FVKESK. The CDR3 sequence is 14 residues long. The germline V and J ends were trimmed by 0 bases and 8 bases, with 13 bases remaining between them. This CDR3 is CASSQDAGGRGYTF. The DNA of the CDR3 is TGTGCCAGCAGCCAAGATGCGGGGGGTCGAGGCTACACCTTC.

V usage is TRBV9 and J usage is TRBJ1-2; 7 bases fit TRBD1. V was clipped by 6 bases and J by 1 base; unmatched bases: 15. CDR1 and CDR2 (germline): SGDLS, YYNGEE. The CDR3 has 17 amino acids. The CDR3: CASTLLKGAGNNYGYTF. The CDR3 nucleotides read TGTGCCAGCACCCTCCTAAAGGGGGCAGGGAATAACTATGGCTACACCTTC.

This clone was observed a single time. The chain recombines TRBV7-9 with TRBJ2-2, with 10 bases that match TRBD1. The CDR3 has 18 residues. After removal of 1 base from V and 4 bases from J, the junction contained 9 bases not matched to a gene. Germline lookup yields CDR1 SEHNR and CDR2 FQNEAQ (reference sequence). CDR3 bases: TGTGCCAGCAGCTTAGGTGGTCGGGACAGGGGCCTCACCGGGGAGCTGTTTTTT. Translating gives CASSLGGRDRGLTGELFF.

The J gene is TRBJ1-1, the V gene TRBV9; possibly TRBD1 for D (5 bases). CDR1 is SGDLS and CDR2 is YYNGEE in the germline V gene. The germline V and J ends were trimmed by 0 bases and 1 base, with 16 bases remaining between them. The CDR3 is 17 amino acids. The CDR3 spells CASSVGRRDPKNTEAFF. The CDR3 DNA sequence: TGTGCCAGCAGCGTAGGTAGGAGGGACCCCAAGAACACTGAAGCTTTCTTT.

The genes are TRBV2 and TRBJ2-3; the match to TRBD1 covers 10 bases. The CDR3 has 18 residues. V lost 4 bases to trimming and J lost 2 bases; unmatched junction nucleotides: 12. Germline V CDR1 and CDR2: SNHLY, FYNNEI. CDR3 sequence reads: CASSGLDRGAIYTDTQYF. The DNA of the CDR3 is TGTGCCAGCAGTGGGTTGGACAGGGGGGCTATTTACACAGATACGCAGTATTTT.

The chain carries TRBV10-1 and TRBJ2-5, with TRBD2 matching 16 bases. Germline V gene data show CDR1 as WNHNN and CDR2 as SYGVQD (reference sequence). V gave up 5 bases and J gave up 9 bases; unmatched junction bases: 18. This CDR3 comprises 19 residues. CDR3 protein: CASSPGGLAGGCRSVAQYF. The CDR3 DNA reads TGCGCCAGCAGTCCGGGGGGACTAGCGGGAGGGTGCAGAAGTGTGGCCCAGTACTTC.

The chain couples TRBV25-1 to TRBJ1-2, with D perhaps TRBD1 (5 bases). This CDR3 is 13 amino acids long. Per the germline V gene, CDR1 is MGHDK and CDR2 is SYGVNS. Trimming left V 6 bases short and J 4 bases short, with 12 bases between. DNA for the CDR3: TGTGCCAGCAGCTGGGACCGACTCTATGGCTACACCTTC. This encodes CASSWDRLYGYTF.

The V gene is TRBV6-4, the J gene TRBJ2-1; D tentatively reads TRBD1 or TRBD2 (6 bases each). With 0 bases removed from V and 6 bases from J, the gap between germline ends came to 12 bases. Per the germline V gene, CDR1 is MRHNA and CDR2 is SNTAGT. The CDR3 contains 15 residues. The CDR3 sequence: CASSDSGGPGNEQFF. In DNA form, the CDR3 reads TGTGCCAGCAGTGACTCGGGGGGCCCGGGCAATGAGCAGTTCTTC.

This chain joins TRBV28 and TRBJ2-7; D is uncertain. CDR1 is MDHEN and CDR2 is SYDVKM in the germline V gene. This CDR3 comprises 14 residues. V was shortened by 2 bases and J by 3 bases, with 11 bases between the two germline ends. The CDR3 region has the DNA TGTGCCAGCAGTTTAACGGGTACTGACTACGAGCAGTACTTC. Amino acid sequence: CASSLTGTDYEQYF.

The rearrangement joins TRBV28 to TRBJ2-3, with 9 bases identical to TRBD1. CDR3 length: 16 residues. Losses at the gene ends were 4 bases for V and 5 bases for J; bases not matched to a gene: 10. Looked up from germline, CDR1 is MDHEN and CDR2 is SYDVKM. CDR3 nucleotides: TGTGCCAGCAGTTACGCAAGGGACAGGGAGATAGATACGCAGTATTTT. Residues: CASSYARDREIDTQYF.

The V call is TRBV11-2, the J call TRBJ2-1, with D possibly matching TRBD1 (5 bases). Germline CDR1 and CDR2: SGHAT and FQNNGV. The CDR3 runs to 15 residues. The V gene lost 1 base and the J gene lost 8 bases, with 15 bases spanning the gap. The CDR3 nucleotides read TGTGCCAGCAGCTTAGGTGTCAGGGTGATCGATGAGCAGTTCTTC. Translating it yields CASSLGVRVIDEQFF.

The chain links TRBV6-5 to TRBJ1-1; possibly TRBD1 for D (5 bases). V shed 4 bases and J shed 3 bases, with 18 bases lying between them. Germline lookup yields CDR1 MNHEY and CDR2 SVGAGI. CDR3 length: 16 amino acids. The CDR3 DNA follows: TGTGCCAGCAGTTCCCCGCACCAGGGACTGGACACTGAAGCTTTCTTT. It translates to CASSSPHQGLDTEAFF.

This clone was seen a single time. The chain carries TRBV4-2 and TRBJ2-7; TRBD1 matches at 7 bases. CDR1 is LGHNA and CDR2 is YNFKEQ in the germline V gene. This CDR3 has 15 amino acids. The trim removed 3 bases at V and 3 bases at J, leaving 8 bases unmatched. The CDR3 bases are TGTGCCAGCAGCCACCTCCGGGACAGCAGCTACGAGCAGTACTTC. This translates into CASSHLRDSSYEQYF.

The chain couples TRBV9 to TRBJ2-3; 10 bases match TRBD2. Germline lookup yields CDR1 SGDLS and CDR2 YYNGEE. The CDR3 is 17 residues long. Trimming at V came to 0 bases and at J to 3 bases, leaving 7 bases not matched to a gene. As DNA, the CDR3 is TGTGCCAGCAGCGTAGTCTTGAGCGGGAGGGGGACAGATACGCAGTATTTT. Its translation is CASSVVLSGRGTDTQYF.

This chain joins TRBV27 and TRBJ1-1; D ambiguous. The germline V gene has CDR1 MNHEY and CDR2 SMNVEV (reference sequence). Trimming pared 6 bases from V and 1 base from J, leaving 15 bases between. The CDR3 spans 15 residues. The CDR3 DNA reads as TGTGCCAGCAGATCTACCCGTGTCGAGAACACTGAAGCTTTCTTT. Translating gives CASRSTRVENTEAFF.

The sample holds one count of this clone. The rearrangement links TRBV5-3 to TRBJ2-2; D not resolved. TRBV5-3 is treated as an ORF (open reading frame) with a function not yet certain. V was clipped by 4 bases and J by 7 bases, with 14 bases between them. The CDR3 contains 14 residues. The CDR3 DNA reads TGTGCCAGAAGCCCGCCCTCGTACGGCGGGGAGCTGTTTTTT. Translation gives CARSPPSYGGELFF.

Points on this clone: Other DNA sequences from this sample encode an identical CDR3 as well. This chain joins TRBV9 and TRBJ2-6; D is ambiguous. This CDR3 comprises 15 residues. V gave up 2 bases and J gave up 0 bases, with 6 bases separating them. Germline loops: CDR1 SGDLS, CDR2 YYNGEE. The CDR3 region has the DNA TGTGCCAGCAGCGTGAGGAGCTCTGGGGCCAACGTCCTGACTTTC. The encoded protein is CASSVRSSGANVLTF.

CDR3 in amino acids: CASRYGFRGPEQYF. The CDR3 DNA is TGTGCCAGCCGTTACGGGTTCAGGGGTCCCGAGCAGTACTTC. This sequence joins TRBV5-5 and TRBJ2-7; D is possibly TRBD1 (6 bases). The germline V gene encodes CDR1 SGHKS and CDR2 YYEKEE (reference sequence). Trimming left V 7 bases short and J 6 bases short, with 20 bases between. The CDR3 runs 14 residues.

This chain links TRBV7-9 with TRBJ2-6; D remains unclear. The V gene lost 1 base and the J gene lost 0 bases, with 7 bases spanning the gap. CDR1 and CDR2 from the germline V gene are SEHNR and FQNEAQ (reference sequence). The CDR3 runs to 16 residues. The CDR3 is CASSLEIHSGANVLTF. The DNA of the CDR3 is TGTGCCAGCAGCTTAGAAATACACTCTGGGGCCAACGTCCTGACTTTC.

The chain joins TRBV30 to TRBJ2-2; D is uncertain. The CDR3 is 14 residues long. Germline V lookup: CDR1 GTSNPN, CDR2 SVGIG (reference sequence). Trimming stripped 0 bases from V and 5 bases from J, with 10 bases between. CDR3 sequence: CAWSVDLLTGELFF. DNA of the CDR3: TGTGCCTGGAGTGTCGATTTGCTGACCGGGGAGCTGTTTTTT.

The chain employs TRBV19 and TRBJ2-2, with TRBD1 identical over 9 bases. The J segment lost 6 bases and the V segment lost 6 bases, leaving 11 bases of the junction unmatched. This CDR3 comprises 16 residues. Germline CDR1 and CDR2: LNHDA and SQIVND (reference sequence). CDR3 amino acids: CASRVPRTGAAGELFF. The CDR3 DNA sequence: TGTGCCAGTAGGGTCCCCCGGACAGGGGCGGCCGGGGAGCTGTTTTTT.

The V gene is TRBV21-1, the J gene TRBJ1-2. TRBV21-1 counts as a pseudogene. The CDR3 spans 14 residues. DNA of the CDR3: TGTGCCAGCAGCATAGGGCGGTTTGAGTATGGCTACACCTTC. Protein: CASSIGRFEYGYTF.

This chain links TRBV28 with TRBJ2-5; 13 bases are shared with TRBD2. Germline V CDR1 and CDR2: MDHEN, SYDVKM. This CDR3 has 15 amino acids. The V segment lost 3 bases and the J segment 9 bases; nucleotides outside the gene matches: 7. This CDR3 is CASSFSPGTSGAQYF. The CDR3 DNA is TGTGCCAGCAGTTTTAGCCCCGGGACTAGCGGGGCCCAGTACTTC.

V and J are TRBV2 and TRBJ1-1, with 8 bases aligning to TRBD1. V trimming: 11 bases; J trimming: 1 base; junction bases outside the gene matches: 6. The CDR3 is made up of 13 amino acids. CDR1 and CDR2 (germline): SNHLY, FYNNEI. This chain's CDR3 is CARLGQGNTEAFF. CDR3 sequence (DNA): TGTGCCCGCCTCGGACAGGGGAACACTGAAGCTTTCTTT.

The genes are TRBV10-3 and TRBJ2-1; tentative D call: TRBD2 (6 bases). This CDR3 region has 17 residues. Deletions cut 6 bases from V and 1 base from J, with 19 bases between. CDR1 ENHRY and CDR2 SYGVKD come from the germline V gene. The CDR3 bases are TGTGCCATCAGCCCTCTCCGATTGGGGAGGTCCTACAATGAGCAGTTCTTC. This encodes CAISPLRLGRSYNEQFF.